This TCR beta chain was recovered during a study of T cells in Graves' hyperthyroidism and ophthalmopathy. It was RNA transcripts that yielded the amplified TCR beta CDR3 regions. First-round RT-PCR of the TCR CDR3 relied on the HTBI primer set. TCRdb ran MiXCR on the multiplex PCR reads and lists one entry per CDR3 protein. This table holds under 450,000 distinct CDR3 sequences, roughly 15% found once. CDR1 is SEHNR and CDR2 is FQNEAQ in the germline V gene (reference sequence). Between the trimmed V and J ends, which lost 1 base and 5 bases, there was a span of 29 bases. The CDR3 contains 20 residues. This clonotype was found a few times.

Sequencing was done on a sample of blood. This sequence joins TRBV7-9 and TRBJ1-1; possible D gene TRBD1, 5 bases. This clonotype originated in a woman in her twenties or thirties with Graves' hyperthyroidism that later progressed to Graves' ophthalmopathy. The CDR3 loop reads CASSLDFPFRVRERGTEAFF. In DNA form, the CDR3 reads TGTGCCAGCAGCTTAGATTTTCCTTTTCGAGTCAGGGAGAGGGGTACTGAAGCTTTCTTT.